The clone carrying this T cell receptor (beta chain) was observed a few times. This entry belongs to a study of patients and donors after allogeneic stem cell transplantation. There are 14 residues in the CDR3. V was clipped by 8 bases and J by 10 bases, with 21 bases between them. From germline, CDR1 is MNHEY and CDR2 SVGEGT. Each CDR3 protein is one row after TCRdb ran MiXCR on the RT-PCR reads. This sample has 410,000 or so distinct CDR3 sequences, with about a sixth found just once. Sequences were obtained from blood, either unsorted or a sorted T cell fraction (not recorded which). The sequence was collected from a human donor who was either an allogeneic HSCT recipient or a stem cell or donor lymphocyte infusion donor (not recorded which). It is not recorded whose cells these are; they may come from a transplant donor. This chain joins TRBV6-2 or TRBV6-3 and TRBJ2-1; tentative D call: TRBD1 (6 bases). The CDR3 DNA follows: TGTGCCAGCTCTTACGGGCTGGCTACAGGGGAGCAGTTCTTC. It translates to CASSYGLATGEQFF.